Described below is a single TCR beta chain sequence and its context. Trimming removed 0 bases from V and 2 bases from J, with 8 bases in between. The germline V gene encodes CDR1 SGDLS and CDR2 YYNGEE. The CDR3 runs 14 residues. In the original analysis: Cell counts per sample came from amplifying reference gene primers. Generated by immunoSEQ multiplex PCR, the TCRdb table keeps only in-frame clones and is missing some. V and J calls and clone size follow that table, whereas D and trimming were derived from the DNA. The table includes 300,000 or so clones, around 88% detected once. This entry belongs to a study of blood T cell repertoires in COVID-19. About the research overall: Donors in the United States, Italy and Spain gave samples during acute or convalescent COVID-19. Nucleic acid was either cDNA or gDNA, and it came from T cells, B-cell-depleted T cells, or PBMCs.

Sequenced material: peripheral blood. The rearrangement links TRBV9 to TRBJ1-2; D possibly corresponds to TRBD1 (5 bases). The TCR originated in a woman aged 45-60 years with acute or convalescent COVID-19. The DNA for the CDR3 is TGTGCCAGCAGCGTAGCAAGGGGAAACTATGGCTACACCTTC. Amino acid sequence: CASSVARGNYGYTF. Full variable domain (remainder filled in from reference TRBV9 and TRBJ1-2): DSGVTQTPKHLITATGQRVTLRCSPRSGDLSVYWYQQSLDQGLQFLIQYYNGEERAKGNILERFSAQQFPDLHSELNLSSLELGDSALYFCASSVARGNYGYTFGSGTRLTVV.